This TCR beta chain was sequenced in a study of T cells after yellow fever vaccination (dated by TCRdb to the late 2010s). General notes on the study: Libraries from fractions with low cell numbers were prepared with the SMART-Seq v4 Ultra Low Input RNA kit. Bulk TCR alpha and beta repertoires were sequenced longitudinally to track T-cell clones before and after primary and booster YFV17D yellow fever vaccination. Two healthy male donors, one aged 18 to 29 and one aged 30 to 40 years, were included in the cohort. Blood was collected at multiple timepoints before and after primary and secondary immunization, and bulk PBMC replicates and cell subsets were isolated. The paper as a whole reports these results and caveats: Because the study included only two donors, the extent to which the findings can be generalized is limited. A small share of clonotypes was detected in both CD4 and CD8 compartments, with the overlap likely arising from convergent recombination. Computational filtering was required because FACS-sorted repertoires could contain abundant contaminating clonotypes from the bulk population. Compared with the primary T-cell response, the secondary T-cell response was weaker but faster, peaking on day 5 rather than day 15. Most clones expanded after primary vaccination (around 96% of CD4 and 80% to 90% of CD8) were re-detected after the booster, suggesting that broad memory maintenance occurred.

The sample's treatment or condition, from its label and the paper: live attenuated yellow fever vaccine strain. PBMCs were isolated from peripheral blood using a standard Ficoll-Paque protocol. Dynabeads CD4 and CD8 positive selection kits were used to isolate CD4 and CD8 T-cell fractions. TriZol was used to extract RNA from bulk PBMCs, from CD4 and CD8 fractions, and from dextramer-positive and dextramer-negative fractions. Sequenced using an Illumina NovaSeq 6000. TCR cDNA was made using 5'RACE template switching, a step that added a universal primer site and unique molecular identifiers. cDNA synthesis was primed from both the TCR alpha and TCR beta constant segments. Library amplification involved two PCR steps, and the second step added sample barcodes and sequencing adapters. Libraries were sequenced on Illumina HiSeq 2500 (2x100 bp) or NovaSeq (2x150 bp). The paper's data handling went like this. Reads were demultiplexed and collapsed into UMI consensus sequences with MIGEC, and V(D)J alignment was performed with MiXCR. Using edgeR on replicate PBMC samples, clonotypes were called vaccine-responding if FDR was below 0.01 and the log2 fold change was above 5 up to day 15. CD4 or CD8 identity was assigned to each bulk clonotype according to whether the clonotype was present at higher abundance in the sequenced CD4 repertoire or the sequenced CD8 repertoire. TCRdb's own reprocessing of the public reads used fastp at Q25 and MiXCR and kept productive beta chains. Under each unique CDR3 protein, matching rows form one entry showing the most common genes and DNA. TCRdb's processing, not the study's, gives the V and J calls here. Counted in this sample were 300,000 to 400,000 distinct CDR3 sequences; about 10% of them appeared once. About 3.3% of the sample is held by the ten biggest clonotypes.

This clonotype was found a few times. The target of this receptor is not known. No per-base quality is available; no much larger clone lies one base away. Deletion took 3 bases off V and 0 bases off J, with a span of 8 bases between the germline ends. The germline V gene gives CDR1 as SGHTA and CDR2 as FQGNSA. Including the terminal cysteine and phenylalanine, the CDR3 comprises 14 residues. The CDR3 DNA has 42 bases and is translated from base 1. This receptor was identified in a man aged 18 to 29 who received the YFV17D yellow fever vaccine. The chain is made from TRBV7-2 and TRBJ1-1; a weak D assignment points to TRBD1 (5 bases agree). The sample here was CD4+ T cells sorted from PBMCs, taken 45 days after the yellow fever booster vaccination. The bases read TGTGCCAGCAGCTTCTGGGGGGTGAACACTGAAGCTTTCTTT. Translation gives CASSFWGVNTEAFF. The CDR3 plus the reference TRBV7-2 and TRBJ1-1 genes for the other parts give the full variable domain: GAGVSQSPSNKVTEKGKDVELRCDPISGHTALYWYRQSLGQGLEFLIYFQGNSAPDKSGLPSDRFSAERTGGSVSTLTIQRTQQEDSAVYLCASSFWGVNTEAFFGQGTRLTVV.